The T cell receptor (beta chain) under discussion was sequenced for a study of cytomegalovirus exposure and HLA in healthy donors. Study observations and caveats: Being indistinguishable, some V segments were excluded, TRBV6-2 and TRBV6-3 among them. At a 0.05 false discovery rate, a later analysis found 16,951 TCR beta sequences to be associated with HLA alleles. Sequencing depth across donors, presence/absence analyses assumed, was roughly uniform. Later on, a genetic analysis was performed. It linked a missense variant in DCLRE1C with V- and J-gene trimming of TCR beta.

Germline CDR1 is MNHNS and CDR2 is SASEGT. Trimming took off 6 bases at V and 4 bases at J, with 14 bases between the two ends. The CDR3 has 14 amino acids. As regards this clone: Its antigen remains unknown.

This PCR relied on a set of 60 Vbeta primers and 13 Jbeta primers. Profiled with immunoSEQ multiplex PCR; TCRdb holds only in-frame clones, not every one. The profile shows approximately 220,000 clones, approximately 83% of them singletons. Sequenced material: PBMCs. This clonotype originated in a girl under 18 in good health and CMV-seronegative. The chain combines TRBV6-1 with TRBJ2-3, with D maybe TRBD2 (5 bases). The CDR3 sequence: CASRGGGLADTQYF. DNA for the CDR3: TGTGCCAGCAGAGGCGGAGGACTGGCAGATACGCAGTATTTT.